The 18 T cell receptor beta chains reported below all come from one sample, sequenced in a study of regulatory T cells in long-lasting Graves disease. Combining iRepertoire HTBI primers with Arm-PCR of CDR3 regions, the authors built TCR beta libraries. TCRdb re-derived calls from the multiplex PCR reads in MiXCR, one entry per CDR3 protein. The sample lists approximately 230,000 distinct CDR3 sequences, roughly 18% seen once, with approximately 20% in the top ten. Time point indicated: newly diagnosed GD, antithyroid drugs for less than 3 months. PBMC RNA was the source of the TCR library. The sequencing used peripheral blood mononuclear cells (PBMCs), collected at new diagnosis, from a patient treated with antithyroid drugs. The origin of the receptors is a female donor with Graves disease.

This clonotype was found many times. The V and J genes are TRBV6-1 and TRBJ1-5; possibly TRBD1 for D (5 bases). CDR3 size: 14 residues. The ends were cut back, 5 bases at V and 3 bases at J, with 11 bases in the middle. Germline assignment: CDR1 MNHNS and CDR2 SASEGT. CDR3 region: CASSQQGDNQPQHF. In DNA form, the CDR3 reads TGTGCCAGCAGTCAGCAGGGAGACAATCAGCCCCAGCATTTT.

This clonotype was counted ten times or more. The J gene is TRBJ2-1, the V gene TRBV24-1; a possible D gene is TRBD2 (5 bases). In germline, CDR1 is KGHDR, CDR2 SFDVKD. The V end was cut by 4 bases, the J end by 11 bases, with 17 bases between. The CDR3 loop spans 14 amino acids. The CDR3 region is CATSDRSRPGKQFF. The CDR3 DNA follows: TGTGCCACCAGTGACCGATCCCGTCCGGGAAAGCAGTTCTTC.

In its sample, this clonotype was seen many times. The J gene is TRBJ2-7, the V gene TRBV6-5, with 12 bases lining up with TRBD2. The CDR3 is made up of 16 amino acids. V was clipped by 0 bases and J by 6 bases; unmatched bases: 6. The germline V gene encodes CDR1 MNHEY and CDR2 SVGAGI. CDR3 protein: CASSYSETSGSSEQYF. CDR3 coding DNA: TGTGCCAGCAGTTACTCTGAGACTAGCGGGAGTTCCGAGCAGTACTTC.

This clonotype was seen repeatedly, ten times or more. The rearrangement uses TRBV11-2 and TRBJ1-1; unclear D gene. V was cut by 5 bases and J by 6 bases, with 16 bases left in between. Germline CDR1 and CDR2: SGHAT and FQNNGV. This CDR3 region has 14 residues. The CDR3 coding sequence is TGTGCCAGCAGCAGCTTTAACTTCGGACCTGAAGCTTTCTTT. Protein sequence: CASSSFNFGPEAFF.

The table lists this clonotype with many counts. The rearrangement links TRBV18 to TRBJ1-1; D gene uncertain. CDR3 length: 12 amino acids. V lost 8 bases and J 0 bases, leaving 7 bases between the germline ends. CDR1 KGHSH and CDR2 LQKENI come from the germline V gene. The CDR3, as DNA: TGTGCCAGCAGCCTTATGAACACTGAAGCTTTCTTT. Its protein product is CASSLMNTEAFF.

This clonotype was recorded many times. This chain uses TRBV9 with TRBJ1-1; TRBD1 matches at 7 bases. Germline V gene lookup returns CDR1 SGDLS and CDR2 YYNGEE. Trimming removed 6 bases from V and 1 base from J; junction bases left unmatched: 9. The CDR3 runs to 15 residues. CDR3 residues: CASNPGQGGNTEAFF. CDR3 in DNA: TGTGCCAGCAACCCAGGGCAGGGGGGGAACACTGAAGCTTTCTTT.

The sample holds many counts of this clonotype. CDR3 loop: CASSQEGGANTEAFF. CDR3 nucleotide sequence: TGTGCCAGCAGCCAAGAAGGGGGCGCGAACACTGAAGCTTTCTTT. The chain recombines TRBV11-2 with TRBJ1-1; 7 bases align to TRBD1. Trimming removed 5 bases from V and 1 base from J; junction bases left unmatched: 7. CDR3 length equals 15 residues. CDR1 and CDR2 from the germline V gene are SGHAT and FQNNGV.

This clonotype was observed many times. The chain links TRBV19 to TRBJ2-1; D is unclear. The V gene's germline CDR1 is LNHDA and CDR2 SQIVND (reference sequence). The CDR3 sequence is 13 residues long. V dropped 7 bases and J dropped 5 bases, with 12 bases sitting between them. The CDR3 DNA reads as TGTGCCAGTAAGGTGACGCAGCACAATGAGCAGTTCTTC. This gives the protein CASKVTQHNEQFF.

This clonotype has at least ten counts. The rearrangement uses TRBV24-1 and TRBJ2-3; no clear D gene. V shed 3 bases and J shed 12 bases, with 15 bases lying between them. This CDR3 region has 13 residues. Germline loops: CDR1 KGHDR, CDR2 SFDVKD. CDR3 residues: CATSDLLHSTQYF. The CDR3 nucleotides read TGTGCCACCAGTGATCTATTGCACAGTACACAGTATTTT.

The table lists this clonotype with many counts. The chain links TRBV19 to TRBJ2-1; D is perhaps TRBD2 (6 bases). V lost 3 bases and J 6 bases, leaving 15 bases between the germline ends. Germline CDR1 and CDR2: LNHDA and SQIVND (reference sequence). The CDR3 is made up of 15 amino acids. CDR3 nucleotide sequence: TGTGCCAGTAGTATCGGTAGCGGCCCTCTCAATGAGCAGTTCTTC. This codes for CASSIGSGPLNEQFF.

For this clonotype: A much larger clone differs by one base, so this may be a read error. This sequence joins TRBV27 and TRBJ2-7, with D perhaps being TRBD1 or TRBD2 (5 bases each). This CDR3 comprises 14 residues. The germline V gene has CDR1 MNHEY and CDR2 SMNVEV (reference sequence). The CDR3 DNA is TGTGCCAGCGGTTTATCGTGGGGGAGCTACGAGCAGTACTTC. This codes for CASGLSWGSYEQYF.

Worth noting for this clonotype: This may stem from a read error, because a much larger clone lies one nucleotide away. This chain joins TRBV14 and TRBJ2-1, with TRBD1 matching over 7 bases. Germline V lookup: CDR1 SGHDN, CDR2 FVKESK. The CDR3 consists of 15 residues. The chain's CDR3 is CASSQVKGAYNDQFF. The CDR3 coding sequence is TGTGCCAGCAGCCAAGTGAAGGGGGCCTACAATGATCAGTTCTTC.

This clonotype came up many times. CDR3 loop: CASRYRASMYEQFF. The CDR3, as DNA: TGTGCCAGTAGATACAGGGCTTCTATGTATGAGCAGTTCTTC. This chain joins TRBV19 and TRBJ2-1; tentative D call: TRBD1 (6 bases). Germline CDR1 reads LNHDA; CDR2 reads SQIVND (reference sequence). V was clipped by 6 bases and J by 8 bases, with 17 bases between them. The CDR3 length is 14 residues.

This clonotype was detected ten times or more. The chain carries TRBV5-1 and TRBJ2-3, with 9 bases aligning to TRBD2. Germline V CDR1 and CDR2: SGHRS, YFSETQ. The CDR3 loop spans 17 amino acids. J gave up 2 bases and V 4 bases, and 11 bases lay outside the gene matches. The CDR3: CASSLPTSGGDTDTQYF. CDR3 DNA sequence: TGCGCCAGCAGCCTGCCGACTAGCGGAGGGGACACAGATACGCAGTATTTT.

This clonotype was counted at least ten times. The chain employs TRBV29-1 and TRBJ2-1, with TRBD2 matching 7 bases. V gave up 5 bases and J gave up 7 bases; unmatched junction bases: 5. The CDR3 has 12 residues. The germline V gene has CDR1 SQVTM and CDR2 ANQGSEA. The chain's CDR3 is CSVRSGGNEQFF. The CDR3 DNA sequence: TGCAGCGTTCGGTCCGGGGGGAATGAGCAGTTCTTC.

The J gene is TRBJ2-5, the V gene TRBV24-1; D is unclear. Trimming removed 3 bases at V and 5 bases at J, with 9 bases between. This CDR3 has 13 amino acids. The germline V gene encodes CDR1 KGHDR and CDR2 SFDVKD. The CDR3 reads CATSDGRWETQYF. CDR3 sequence (DNA): TGTGCCACCAGTGATGGAAGGTGGGAGACCCAGTACTTC.

This clonotype was counted only a few times. The chain is built from TRBV5-6 and TRBJ2-3; the D is unclear. This CDR3 comprises 14 residues. CDR1 SGHDT and CDR2 YYEEEE come from the germline V gene. With 7 bases removed from V and 5 bases from J, the gap between germline ends came to 17 bases. Written as DNA, the CDR3 is TGTGCCAGCGGTCCGGGCCCCTCCAGAGATACGCAGTATTTT. Its protein product is CASGPGPSRDTQYF.

This clonotype came up many times. The chain carries TRBV11-2 and TRBJ2-7; 9 nucleotides agree with TRBD2. This CDR3 spans 16 amino acids. The trim removed 5 bases at V and 0 bases at J, leaving 8 bases unmatched. CDR1 SGHAT and CDR2 FQNNGV come from the germline V gene. CDR3 nucleotide sequence: TGTGCCAGCAGCCCGGTCGAGACTAGCGGCTCCTACGAGCAGTACTTC. Translating gives CASSPVETSGSYEQYF.